This TCR beta chain was profiled in a study of cytomegalovirus exposure and HLA in healthy donors. For the study at large: The approximately 120 validation repertoires and the roughly 670 first-cohort repertoires shared a platform, a later analysis reported. Study-level results: In vitro, three CMV-associated chains proved specific for CMV antigens. Altogether, 164 TCR beta chains were recorded as cytomegalovirus-associated.

The donors were members of the approximately 120-subject validation cohort (separate from the approximately 670-subject first cohort). The assay was immunoSEQ multiplex PCR, and TCRdb's table has in-frame clones only and misses some. The sample yields hundreds of thousands of clones, around nine tenths seen once. On this clone: No antigen is known for it.

The V end lost 5 bases, the J end lost 1 base, and 14 bases lay between the germline ends. This CDR3 is 15 amino acids long. Germline V lookup: CDR1 ENHRY, CDR2 SYGVKD. V gene TRBV10-3 combines with J gene TRBJ1-2; weak D call: TRBD1 (6 bases). Sequencing used PBMCs. The TCR sequence derives from a man younger than 35 in good health and CMV-seronegative. The CDR3 coding sequence is TGTGCCATCAGTCAACAAGGGGGTCGTAACTATGGCTACACCTTC. This gives the protein CAISQQGGRNYGYTF.